The 30 T cell receptor beta chains in this list originate from one sample, sequenced in a study of early stage breast cancer tumors (dated by TCRdb to about 2017). Libraries came from the immunoSEQ multiplex PCR assay. TCRdb took this table from immuneACCESS and kept in-frame rearrangements with V and J called. Such tables lack part of the clones; where checked against another copy, unresolved V genes explain under half of the gap, and the rest is unexplained. Here the sample has around 28,000 clones; about 70% occur a single time. 33% of the sample belongs to the ten largest clones. The sample comprised blood. These receptors originate from a person aged 45 to 60 with breast cancer.

The chain has TRBV14 and TRBJ2-4; tentatively, D is TRBD2 (7 bases). CDR3 size: 16 residues. Trimming left V 1 base short and J 2 bases short, with 12 bases between. Germline V gene sequence: CDR1 SGHDN, CDR2 FVKESK. CDR3: CASSQVGGGTKNIQYF. Here the CDR3 DNA reads TGTGCCAGCAGCCAAGTAGGGGGGGGAACCAAAAACATTCAGTACTTC. The complete variable domain, with remaining parts taken from reference TRBV14 and TRBJ2-4, reads EAGVTQFPSHSVIEKGQTVTLRCDPISGHDNLYWYRRVMGKEIKFLLHFVKESKQDESGMPNNRFLAERTGGTYSTLKVQPAELEDSGVYFCASSQVGGGTKNIQYFGAGTRLSVL.

This chain connects TRBV27 to TRBJ2-1; maybe TRBD2 (5 bases). Germline V gene data show CDR1 as MNHEY and CDR2 as SMNVEV (reference sequence). The CDR3 is 14 residues long. Trimming pared 4 bases from V and 5 bases from J, leaving 12 bases between. As DNA, the CDR3 is TGTGCCAGCAGTTCCCGCCTAGCCCACAATGAGCAGTTCTTC. Amino acids: CASSSRLAHNEQFF.

The chain joins TRBV6-6 to TRBJ1-6; D unclear. Looked up from germline, CDR1 is MNHNY and CDR2 is SVGAGI (reference sequence). This CDR3 spans 11 amino acids. V shed 6 bases and J shed 7 bases, with 4 bases lying between them. CDR3 DNA sequence: TGTGCCAGCAGGCTGAATTCACCCCTCCACTTT. This sequence encodes CASRLNSPLHF.

V gene TRBV5-1 combines with J gene TRBJ1-4, with TRBD1 as a possible D gene (5 bases). V was clipped by 1 base and J by 3 bases, with 19 bases between them. The CDR3 consists of 18 residues. Germline CDR1 and CDR2: SGHRS and YFSETQ. As DNA, the CDR3 is TGCGCCAGCAGCTTGTCGGGGCCTGGGGGGAGTGCTAATGAAAAACTGTTTTTT. Translation: CASSLSGPGGSANEKLFF.

In this sample, this clone turned up a few times. The V call is TRBV2, the J call TRBJ1-2, with TRBD1 matching 8 bases. V lost 4 bases to trimming and J lost 0 bases; unmatched junction nucleotides: 1. Germline assignment: CDR1 SNHLY and CDR2 FYNNEI. CDR3 size: 14 residues. The DNA of the CDR3 is TGTGCCAGCAGTGTACAGGGGGCTAACTATGGCTACACCTTC. Translating gives CASSVQGANYGYTF.

This chain connects TRBV25-1 to TRBJ2-1; 9 bases are shared with TRBD2. Trimming at V came to 6 bases and at J to 2 bases, leaving 2 bases not matched to a gene. This CDR3 has 14 residues. Germline V gene data show CDR1 as MGHDK and CDR2 as SYGVNS. Here the CDR3 DNA reads TGTGCCAGCAGCTTAGCGGGAGCCTACAATGAGCAGTTCTTC. It encodes CASSLAGAYNEQFF. The full variable domain, completed using reference TRBV25-1 and TRBJ2-1, is EADIYQTPRYLVIGTGKKITLECSQTMGHDKMYWYQQDPGMELHLIHYSYGVNSTEKGDLSSESTVSRIRTEHFPLTLESARPSHTSQYLCASSLAGAYNEQFFGPGTRLTVL.

This chain uses TRBV10-1 with TRBJ2-3; the match to TRBD2 covers 7 bases. Losses at the gene ends were 8 bases for V and 2 bases for J; bases not matched to a gene: 7. The CDR3 covers 14 residues. The germline gives CDR1 WNHNN, CDR2 SYGVQD (reference sequence). CDR3 DNA: TGCGCCAGCTCCGGGGAGCGGGACACAGATACGCAGTATTTT. Protein product: CASSGERDTDTQYF.

This chain connects TRBV11-2 to TRBJ2-7; a weak D match, TRBD2 (6 bases). The CDR3 loop spans 14 amino acids. Trimming pared 1 base from V and 3 bases from J, leaving 10 bases between. Germline CDR1 SGHAT, CDR2 FQNNGV. The CDR3 DNA is TGTGCCAGCAGCTTAGGGCAGGGAGGCTACGAGCAGTACTTC. Protein sequence: CASSLGQGGYEQYF.

This clone came up once. The J gene is TRBJ1-1, the V gene TRBV6-5, with TRBD1 matching 10 bases. The CDR3 is 14 amino acids. J lost 5 bases, V lost 8 bases, and 8 bases had no gene match. Looked up from germline, CDR1 is MNHEY and CDR2 is SVGAGI. The CDR3 sequence is CASGTTGGSTEAFF. For the CDR3, the DNA is TGTGCCAGCGGAACGACAGGGGGCTCTACTGAAGCTTTCTTT.

Here the CDR3 DNA reads TGTGCCAGTAGCCTTGAGACCAGGGTTTATGGTGGCTACACCTTC. Amino acids: CASSLETRVYGGYTF. J is TRBJ1-2 and V is TRBV19, with D perhaps matching TRBD1 (5 bases). The length of the CDR3 is 15 residues. Germline CDR1 reads LNHDA; CDR2 reads SQIVND (reference sequence). Trimming stripped 6 bases from V and 7 bases from J, with 21 bases between.

This clone was seen only a few times. The J gene is TRBJ2-7, the V gene TRBV27; no reliable D call. Germline CDR1 and CDR2: MNHEY and SMNVEV (reference sequence). Trimming pared 6 bases from V and 1 base from J, leaving 13 bases between. There are 14 residues in the CDR3. CDR3 residues: CASRVTRRSYEQYF. The CDR3 region has the DNA TGTGCCAGCAGAGTCACGAGACGGTCCTACGAGCAGTACTTC.

The rearrangement links TRBV6-5 to TRBJ2-3; 7 nucleotides align to TRBD1. The ends lost 7 bases at V and 3 bases at J; junction bases unmatched: 7. The CDR3 sequence is 14 residues long. The germline V gene has CDR1 MNHEY and CDR2 SVGAGI. The CDR3 sequence: CASTQQGSTDTQYF. The CDR3 DNA reads TGTGCCAGCACACAACAGGGGAGTACAGATACGCAGTATTTT.

This clone was counted between two and nine times. The chain recombines TRBV6-1 with TRBJ1-1; D gene uncertain. Germline V gene data show CDR1 as MNHNS and CDR2 as SASEGT. The CDR3 runs 12 residues. V lost 3 bases to trimming and J lost 11 bases, with 13 bases between them. The CDR3 DNA reads TGTGCCAGCAGTGACTACCTCGTATGGGCTTTCTTT. It translates to CASSDYLVWAFF.

The rearrangement links TRBV5-1 to TRBJ2-5; 8 bases line up with TRBD2. The CDR3 covers 15 residues. Germline V gives CDR1 SGHRS, CDR2 YFSETQ. The J segment lost 3 bases and the V segment lost 5 bases, leaving 9 bases of the junction unmatched. The CDR3: CASSMGGRNEETQYF. CDR3 coding DNA: TGCGCCAGCAGTATGGGCGGGAGGAATGAAGAGACCCAGTACTTC. The variable domain in full, with the rest retrieved from reference TRBV5-1 and TRBJ2-5, is KAGVTQTPRYLIKTRGQQVTLSCSPISGHRSVSWYQQTPGQGLQFLFEYFSETQRNKGNFPGRFSGRQFSNSRSEMNVSTLELGDSALYLCASSMGGRNEETQYFGPGTRLLVL.

The chain employs TRBV19 and TRBJ1-1; 7 bases line up with TRBD1. Per the germline V gene, CDR1 is LNHDA and CDR2 is SQIVND (reference sequence). This CDR3 spans 13 amino acids. V was pared by 7 bases and J by 1 base, with 3 bases of the junction left unmatched. In DNA, the CDR3 is TGTGCCAGTAAGAGGACAGGGAACACTGAAGCTTTCTTT. It codes for CASKRTGNTEAFF.

This chain links TRBV9 with TRBJ2-1; D unresolved. V lost 0 bases to trimming and J lost 4 bases, with 8 bases between them. Germline CDR1 reads SGDLS; CDR2 reads YYNGEE. The CDR3 is 14 residues long. CDR3: CASSVDSEYNEQFF. In DNA, the CDR3 is TGTGCCAGCAGCGTAGATTCGGAATACAATGAGCAGTTCTTC.

This clone has just a few counts. The DNA for the CDR3 is TGTGCCAGCCCTCGACGGCCTGAAGCTTTCTTT. Translated: CASPRRPEAFF. The chain recombines TRBV6-4 with TRBJ1-1; unclear D gene. Germline CDR1 reads MRHNA; CDR2 reads SNTAGT. Trimming pared 8 bases from V and 6 bases from J, leaving 10 bases between. This CDR3 has 11 amino acids.

The gene calls are TRBV6-1 and TRBJ1-2; D is uncertain. The germline V gene has CDR1 MNHNS and CDR2 SASEGT. CDR3 length: 15 residues. Trimming removed 2 bases from V and 0 bases from J, with 10 bases in between. The CDR3 DNA reads as TGTGCCAGCAGTGAAAGCACGGTAGCTAACTATGGCTACACCTTC. Its protein product is CASSESTVANYGYTF.

This clone appeared a few times. The J gene is TRBJ2-7, the V gene TRBV7-3, with 9 bases that match TRBD2. This CDR3 has 16 residues. Germline V gene sequence: CDR1 SGHTA, CDR2 FQGTGA. The J segment lost 1 base and the V segment lost 3 bases, leaving 7 bases of the junction unmatched. In nucleotides, the CDR3 is TGTGCCAGCAGCTTGTATAGCGGGAGTCCGTCCTACGAGCAGTACTTC. Protein sequence: CASSLYSGSPSYEQYF.

The chain employs TRBV11-2 and TRBJ2-5, with TRBD2 matching over 7 bases. The V segment lost 1 base and the J segment 5 bases; nucleotides outside the gene matches: 13. The CDR3 spans 17 residues. The germline gives CDR1 SGHAT, CDR2 FQNNGV. The CDR3 sequence: CASSLVGGRLGSETQYF. The DNA of the CDR3 is TGTGCCAGCAGCTTAGTGGGCGGGAGATTAGGTTCGGAGACCCAGTACTTC.

This clone showed up just a few times. The chain uses TRBV7-9 and TRBJ1-2, with TRBD1 matching 8 bases. This CDR3 is built from 13 residues. V was pared by 5 bases and J by 7 bases, with 6 bases of the junction left unmatched. Germline values: CDR1 SEHNR, CDR2 FQNEAQ (reference sequence). Written as DNA, the CDR3 is TGTGCCAGCAGCGGCCAGGGGGCGCTTGGCTACACCTTC. It translates to CASSGQGALGYTF. Using reference TRBV7-9 and TRBJ1-2 for the parts outside the CDR3, the full variable domain is DTGVSQNPRHKITKRGQNVTFRCDPISEHNRLYWYRQTLGQGPEFLTYFQNEAQLEKSRLLSDRFSAERPKGSFSTLEIQRTEQGDSAMYLCASSGQGALGYTFGSGTRLTVV.

V and J are TRBV4-2 and TRBJ2-2, with 8 nucleotides matching TRBD2. V shed 5 bases, J shed 3 bases, and the junction held 5 bases outside the gene matches. Germline V CDR1 and CDR2: LGHNA, YNFKEQ. The CDR3 is 15 amino acids. The CDR3 bases are TGTGCCAGCAGCAAAAGCGGGAGTGACACCGGGGAGCTGTTTTTT. It specifies CASSKSGSDTGELFF.

This chain joins TRBV27 and TRBJ2-7, with D possibly matching TRBD2 (5 bases). CDR3 length: 14 amino acids. V was clipped by 7 bases and J by 2 bases, with 15 bases between them. From germline, CDR1 is MNHEY and CDR2 SMNVEV (reference sequence). CDR3 coding DNA: TGTGCCAGCACCTCACTAGTTTTCCCCTACGAGCAGTACTTC. It codes for CASTSLVFPYEQYF.

V and J are TRBV27 and TRBJ1-1; weak D call: TRBD1 (6 bases). The germline V gene encodes CDR1 MNHEY and CDR2 SMNVEV (reference sequence). The CDR3 loop spans 13 amino acids. Trimming cost V 5 bases and J 1 base, with 8 bases left between them. The CDR3 bases are TGTGCCAGCAGTGAACAGGGGAACACTGAAGCTTTCTTT. As protein: CASSEQGNTEAFF.

This clone appeared a few times. The gene calls are TRBV7-3 and TRBJ2-1; 7 bases are a match to TRBD2. V was clipped by 2 bases and J by 3 bases; unmatched bases: 7. CDR3 length equals 16 residues. Per the germline V gene, CDR1 is SGHTA and CDR2 is FQGTGA. CDR3 nucleotide sequence: TGTGCCAGCAGCTTATACCCGGGAGGTAACTACAATGAGCAGTTCTTC. The encoded protein is CASSLYPGGNYNEQFF.

The chain carries TRBV7-9 and TRBJ1-2; D unclear. CDR1 and CDR2 from the germline V gene are SEHNR and FQNEAQ (reference sequence). The CDR3 extends over 17 amino acids. V gave up 1 base and J gave up 3 bases, with 18 bases separating them. The CDR3, as DNA: TGTGCCAGCAGCTTAGGGTATAGGACCGCTATGGACTATGGCTACACCTTC. It yields the protein CASSLGYRTAMDYGYTF.

The chain links TRBV18 to TRBJ2-7, with TRBD1 matching over 10 bases. From germline, CDR1 is KGHSH and CDR2 LQKENI. V trimming: 4 bases; J trimming: 7 bases; junction bases outside the gene matches: 10. CDR3 size: 15 residues. DNA of the CDR3: TGTGCCAGCTCACTGAGACGGGACAGGGGAAGGGAGCAGTACTTC. It translates to CASSLRRDRGREQYF.

This sequence joins TRBV19 and TRBJ1-5; 12 bases match TRBD1. The CDR3 has 15 amino acids. Per germline, CDR1 LNHDA and CDR2 SQIVND (reference sequence). With 5 bases clipped from V and 7 bases from J, the junction kept 6 bases outside the gene matches. CDR3 loop: CASSSGTGGWQPQHF. CDR3 in DNA: TGTGCCAGTAGTTCCGGGACAGGGGGCTGGCAGCCCCAGCATTTT. Supplemented by reference TRBV19 and TRBJ1-5, the full variable domain reads DGGITQSPKYLFRKEGQNVTLSCEQNLNHDAMYWYRQDPGQGLRLIYYSQIVNDFQKGDIAEGYSVSREKKESFPLTVTSAQKNPTAFYLCASSSGTGGWQPQHFGDGTRLSIL.

The chain couples TRBV6-1 to TRBJ2-7; D gene ambiguous. Germline assignment: CDR1 MNHNS and CDR2 SASEGT. The CDR3 loop spans 15 amino acids. V was pared by 2 bases and J by 2 bases, with 13 bases between. CDR3 DNA sequence: TGTGCCAGCAGTGAATGGGCGACCCGGGCCTACGAGCAGTACTTC. This gives the protein CASSEWATRAYEQYF.

This chain uses TRBV29-1 with TRBJ1-1; D is perhaps TRBD1 (5 bases). The CDR3 totals 14 residues. V was shortened by 4 bases and J by 5 bases, with 17 bases between the two germline ends. From germline, CDR1 is SQVTM and CDR2 ANQGSEA. CDR3 nucleotides: TGCAGCGTTGTAGGGGAGCAAAGATGGACTGAAGCTTTCTTT. This gives the protein CSVVGEQRWTEAFF.